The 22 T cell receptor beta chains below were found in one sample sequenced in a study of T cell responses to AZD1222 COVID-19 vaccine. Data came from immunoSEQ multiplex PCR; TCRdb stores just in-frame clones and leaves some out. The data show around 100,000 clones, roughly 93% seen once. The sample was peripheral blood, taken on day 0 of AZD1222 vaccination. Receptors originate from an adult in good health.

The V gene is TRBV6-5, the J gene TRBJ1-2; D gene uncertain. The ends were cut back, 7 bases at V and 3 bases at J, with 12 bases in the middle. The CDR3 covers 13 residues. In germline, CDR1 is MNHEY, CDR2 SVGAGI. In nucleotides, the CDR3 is TGTGCCAGCAAACGGACGGAAGACTATGGCTACACCTTC. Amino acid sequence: CASKRTEDYGYTF.

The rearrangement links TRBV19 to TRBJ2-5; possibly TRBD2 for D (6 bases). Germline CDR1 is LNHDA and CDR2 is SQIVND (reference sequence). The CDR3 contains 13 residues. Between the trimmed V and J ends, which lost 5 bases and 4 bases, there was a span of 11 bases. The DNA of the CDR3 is TGTGCCAGTAGTCCCAGAGCGGGAGAGACCCAGTACTTC. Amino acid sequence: CASSPRAGETQYF.

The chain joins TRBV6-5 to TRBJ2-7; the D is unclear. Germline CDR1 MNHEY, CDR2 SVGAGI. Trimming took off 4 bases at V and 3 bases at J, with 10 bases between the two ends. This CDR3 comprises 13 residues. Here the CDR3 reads CASSSGQNYEQYF. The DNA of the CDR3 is TGTGCCAGCAGTTCTGGGCAGAACTACGAGCAGTACTTC.

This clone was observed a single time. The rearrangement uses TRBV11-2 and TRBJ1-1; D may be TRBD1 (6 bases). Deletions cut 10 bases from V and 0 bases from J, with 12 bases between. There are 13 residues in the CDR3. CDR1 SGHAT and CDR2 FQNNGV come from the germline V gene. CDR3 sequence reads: CATEGGLNTEAFF. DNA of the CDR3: TGTGCCACTGAGGGGGGTCTGAACACTGAAGCTTTCTTT.

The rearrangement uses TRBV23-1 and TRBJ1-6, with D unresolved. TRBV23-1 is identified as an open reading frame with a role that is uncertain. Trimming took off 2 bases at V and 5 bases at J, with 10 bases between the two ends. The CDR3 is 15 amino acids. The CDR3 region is CASSQDDADNSPLHF. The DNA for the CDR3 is TGCGCCAGCAGTCAAGACGACGCCGATAATTCACCCCTCCACTTT.

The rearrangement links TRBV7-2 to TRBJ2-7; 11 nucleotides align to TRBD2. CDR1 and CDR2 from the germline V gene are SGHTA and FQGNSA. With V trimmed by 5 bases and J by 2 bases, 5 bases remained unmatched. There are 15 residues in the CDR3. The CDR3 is CASSPRLAGTYEQYF. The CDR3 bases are TGTGCCAGCAGCCCAAGACTAGCGGGGACCTACGAGCAGTACTTC.

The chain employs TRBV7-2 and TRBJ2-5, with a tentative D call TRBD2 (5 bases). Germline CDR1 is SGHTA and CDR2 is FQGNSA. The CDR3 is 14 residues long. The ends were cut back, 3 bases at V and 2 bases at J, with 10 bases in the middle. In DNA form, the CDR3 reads TGTGCCAGCAGCTTTATGAGGGTTCAAGAGACCCAGTACTTC. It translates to CASSFMRVQETQYF.

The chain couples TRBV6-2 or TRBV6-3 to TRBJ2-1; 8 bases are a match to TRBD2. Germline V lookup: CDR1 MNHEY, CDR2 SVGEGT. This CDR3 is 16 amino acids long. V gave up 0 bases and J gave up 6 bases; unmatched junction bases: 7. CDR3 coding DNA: TGTGCCAGCAGTTACTCCGGGACTAGTTGGGCCAATGAGCAGTTCTTC. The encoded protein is CASSYSGTSWANEQFF.

DNA for the CDR3: TGCGCCAGCAGCCAAGTTGGTGGACGGCGTGGCTACACCTTC. This codes for CASSQVGGRRGYTF. This rearrangement joins TRBV4-1 to TRBJ1-2; D ambiguous. The V end lost 1 base, the J end lost 7 bases, and 13 bases lay between the germline ends. CDR1 is MGHRA and CDR2 is YSYEKL in the germline V gene. The CDR3 is 14 residues long.

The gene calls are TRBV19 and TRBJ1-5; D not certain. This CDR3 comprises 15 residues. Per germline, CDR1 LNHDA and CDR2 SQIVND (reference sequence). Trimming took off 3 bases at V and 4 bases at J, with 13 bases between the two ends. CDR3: CASSMTSTGNQPQHF. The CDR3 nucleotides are TGTGCCAGTAGTATGACCTCCACTGGGAATCAGCCCCAGCATTTT.

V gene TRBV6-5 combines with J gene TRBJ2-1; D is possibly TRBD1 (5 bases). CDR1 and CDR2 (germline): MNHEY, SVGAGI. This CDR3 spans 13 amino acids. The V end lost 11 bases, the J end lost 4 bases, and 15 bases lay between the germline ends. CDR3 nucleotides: TGTGCCGTCAGGGCGGAAACTTACAATGAGCAGTTCTTC. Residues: CAVRAETYNEQFF.

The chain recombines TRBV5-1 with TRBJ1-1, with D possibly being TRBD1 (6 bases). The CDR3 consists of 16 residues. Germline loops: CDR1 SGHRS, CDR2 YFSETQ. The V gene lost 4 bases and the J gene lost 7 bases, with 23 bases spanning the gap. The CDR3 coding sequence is TGCGCCAGCAGCCAATTTCCCCAGGGGCCCTCCCTTGAAGCTTTCTTT. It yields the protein CASSQFPQGPSLEAFF.

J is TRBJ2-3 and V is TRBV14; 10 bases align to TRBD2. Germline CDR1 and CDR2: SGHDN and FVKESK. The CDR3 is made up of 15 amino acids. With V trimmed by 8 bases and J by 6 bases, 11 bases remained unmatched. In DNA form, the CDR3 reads TGTGCCAGCGGACCCGGGACTAGCGCTTCTGATACGCAGTATTTT. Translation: CASGPGTSASDTQYF.

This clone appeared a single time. The CDR3 spells CASASGSTETQYF. The CDR3 bases are TGTGCCAGCGCTAGCGGGAGTACAGAGACCCAGTACTTC. V is TRBV10-3 and J is TRBJ2-5; TRBD2 matches at 10 bases. V lost 10 bases and J lost 4; bases outside the gene matches: 6. There are 13 residues in the CDR3. Germline loops: CDR1 ENHRY, CDR2 SYGVKD.

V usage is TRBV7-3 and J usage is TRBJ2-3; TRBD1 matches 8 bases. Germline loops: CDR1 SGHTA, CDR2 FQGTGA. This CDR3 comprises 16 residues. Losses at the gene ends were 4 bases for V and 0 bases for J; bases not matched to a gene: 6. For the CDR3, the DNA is TGTGCCAGCAGCTCTCAGGGGGCATCCAGCACAGATACGCAGTATTTT. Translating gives CASSSQGASSTDTQYF.

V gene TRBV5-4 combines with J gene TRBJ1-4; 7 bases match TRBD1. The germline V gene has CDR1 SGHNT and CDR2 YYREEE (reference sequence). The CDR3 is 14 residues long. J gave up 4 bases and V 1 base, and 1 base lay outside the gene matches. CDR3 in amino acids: CASSLNRGNEKLFF. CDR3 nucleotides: TGTGCCAGCAGCTTGAACAGGGGTAATGAAAAACTGTTTTTT.

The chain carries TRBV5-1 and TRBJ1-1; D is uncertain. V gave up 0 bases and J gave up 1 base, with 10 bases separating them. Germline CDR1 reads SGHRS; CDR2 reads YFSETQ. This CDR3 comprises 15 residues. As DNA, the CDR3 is TGCGCCAGCAGCTTGGCTATCTCAACGAACACTGAAGCTTTCTTT. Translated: CASSLAISTNTEAFF. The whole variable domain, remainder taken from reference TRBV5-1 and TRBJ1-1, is KAGVTQTPRYLIKTRGQQVTLSCSPISGHRSVSWYQQTPGQGLQFLFEYFSETQRNKGNFPGRFSGRQFSNSRSEMNVSTLELGDSALYLCASSLAISTNTEAFFGQGTRLTVV.

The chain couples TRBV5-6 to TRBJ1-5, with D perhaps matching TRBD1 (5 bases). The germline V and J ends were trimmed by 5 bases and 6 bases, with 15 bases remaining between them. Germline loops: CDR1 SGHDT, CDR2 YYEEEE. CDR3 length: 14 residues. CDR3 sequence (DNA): TGTGCCAGCAGACAATGGGGGGGGAGTCAGCCCCAGCATTTT. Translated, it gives CASRQWGGSQPQHF.

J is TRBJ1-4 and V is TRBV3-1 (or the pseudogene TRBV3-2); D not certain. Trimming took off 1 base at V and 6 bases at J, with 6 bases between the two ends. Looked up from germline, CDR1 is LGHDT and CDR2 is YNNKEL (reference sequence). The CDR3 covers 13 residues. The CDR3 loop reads CASSQGTDEKLFF. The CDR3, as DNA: TGTGCCAGCAGCCAAGGGACCGATGAAAAACTGTTTTTT.

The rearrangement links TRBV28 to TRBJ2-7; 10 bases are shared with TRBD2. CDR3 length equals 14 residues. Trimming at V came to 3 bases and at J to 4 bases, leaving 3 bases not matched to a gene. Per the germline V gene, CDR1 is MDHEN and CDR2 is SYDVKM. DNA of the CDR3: TGTGCCAGCAGTTTGGCTAGCGGGAGTTACGAGCAGTACTTC. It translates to CASSLASGSYEQYF.

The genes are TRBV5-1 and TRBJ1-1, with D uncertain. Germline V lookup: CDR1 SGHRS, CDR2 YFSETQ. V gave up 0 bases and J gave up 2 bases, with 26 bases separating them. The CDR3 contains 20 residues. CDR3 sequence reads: CASSLDGSDFGDPTNTEAFF. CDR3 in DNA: TGCGCCAGCAGCTTGGACGGCAGCGACTTCGGCGACCCTACCAACACTGAAGCTTTCTTT.

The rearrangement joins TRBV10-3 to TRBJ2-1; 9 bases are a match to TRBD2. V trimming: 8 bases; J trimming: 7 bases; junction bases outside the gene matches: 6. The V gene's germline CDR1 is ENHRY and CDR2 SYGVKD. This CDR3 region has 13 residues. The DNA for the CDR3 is TGTGCCATCCGGGTAGCGGGAGAGAATGAGCAGTTCTTC. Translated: CAIRVAGENEQFF.